This T cell receptor beta chain was recovered during a study of blood T cell repertoires in COVID-19. The wider study: The analysed material was cDNA or gDNA that came from T cells, B-cell-depleted T cells, or PBMCs.

A few counts support this clone. Original processing notes: Amplification from reference gene primers served as the basis for estimated nucleated cell counts. Only in-frame clones appear in the TCRdb table, and some are missing; sequencing was by immunoSEQ multiplex PCR. The V and J calls and clone size come from that table; D and trimming were worked out from the DNA. The table records some 70,000 clones, 84% of them present only once. The Seattle patients, enrolled during active infection, were followed longitudinally. Source material: peripheral blood. The origin of this receptor is a man aged 50 or older with COVID-19, enrolled during active disease.

CDR3 in amino acids: CASSNTPSEAFF. In DNA, the CDR3 is TGTGCCAGTAGTAACACCCCGTCTGAAGCTTTCTTT. The gene calls are TRBV19 and TRBJ1-1; D uncertain. CDR3 length: 12 amino acids. The germline V gene has CDR1 LNHDA and CDR2 SQIVND (reference sequence). The V and J ends lost 4 bases and 6 bases respectively, with 9 bases between them.